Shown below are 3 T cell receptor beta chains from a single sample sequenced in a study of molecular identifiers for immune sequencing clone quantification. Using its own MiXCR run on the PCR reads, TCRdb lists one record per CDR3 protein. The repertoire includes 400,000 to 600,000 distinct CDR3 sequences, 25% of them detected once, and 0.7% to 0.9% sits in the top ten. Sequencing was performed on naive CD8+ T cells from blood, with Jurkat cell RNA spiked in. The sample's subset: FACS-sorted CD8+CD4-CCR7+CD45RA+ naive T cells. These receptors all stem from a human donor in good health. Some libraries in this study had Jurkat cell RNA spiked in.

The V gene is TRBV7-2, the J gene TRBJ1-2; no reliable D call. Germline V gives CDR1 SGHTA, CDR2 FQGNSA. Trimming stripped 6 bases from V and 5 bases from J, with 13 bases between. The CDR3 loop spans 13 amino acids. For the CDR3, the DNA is TGTGCCAGCAGTGAGAGGGAATGGTATGGCTACACCTTC. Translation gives CASSEREWYGYTF.

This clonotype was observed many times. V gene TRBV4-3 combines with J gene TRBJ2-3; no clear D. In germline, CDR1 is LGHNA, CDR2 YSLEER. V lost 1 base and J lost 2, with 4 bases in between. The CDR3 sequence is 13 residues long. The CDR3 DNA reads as TGCGCCAGCAGCCAAGGCGTCACAGATACGCAGTATTTT. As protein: CASSQGVTDTQYF.

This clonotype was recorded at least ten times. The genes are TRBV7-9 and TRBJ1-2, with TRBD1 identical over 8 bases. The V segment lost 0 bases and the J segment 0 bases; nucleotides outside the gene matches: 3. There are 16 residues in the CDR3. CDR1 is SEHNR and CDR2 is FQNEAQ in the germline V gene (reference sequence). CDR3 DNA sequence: TGTGCCAGCAGCTTAGCTGAGGGACAGGCTAACTATGGCTACACCTTC. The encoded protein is CASSLAEGQANYGYTF.